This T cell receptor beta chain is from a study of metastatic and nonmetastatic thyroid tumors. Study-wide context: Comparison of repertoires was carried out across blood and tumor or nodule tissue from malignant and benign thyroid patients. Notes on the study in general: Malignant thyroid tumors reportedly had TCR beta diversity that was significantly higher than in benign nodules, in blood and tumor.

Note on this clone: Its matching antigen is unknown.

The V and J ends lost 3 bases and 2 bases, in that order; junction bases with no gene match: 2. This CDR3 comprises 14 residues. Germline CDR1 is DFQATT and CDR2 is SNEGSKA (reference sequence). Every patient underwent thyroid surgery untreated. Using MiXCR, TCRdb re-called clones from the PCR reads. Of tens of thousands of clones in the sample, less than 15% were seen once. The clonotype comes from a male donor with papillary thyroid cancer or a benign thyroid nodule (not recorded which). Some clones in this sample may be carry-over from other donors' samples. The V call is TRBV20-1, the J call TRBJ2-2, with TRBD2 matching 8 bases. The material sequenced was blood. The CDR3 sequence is CSARAGGNTGELFF. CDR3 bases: TGCAGTGCTAGGGCGGGGGGTAACACCGGGGAGCTGTTTTTT.